The 10 T cell receptor beta chains presented below share a single source sample, sequenced in a study of spatial heterogeneity in lung cancer. Time point: blood at routine non-recurrence follow-up after resection. Each CDR3 protein is one row after TCRdb ran MiXCR on the 5' RACE reads. The repertoire has 30,000 to 35,000 distinct CDR3 sequences, roughly 10% of them found once; the top ten carry less than 35%. The sequenced sample was PBMCs, obtained at follow-up. The source of these receptors is a female donor with early-stage non-small cell lung cancer.

In this sample, this clonotype turned up a few times. CDR3 loop: CASTETSGASGETQYF. The CDR3 DNA reads as TGTGCCAGCACCGAGACTAGCGGGGCGTCAGGGGAGACCCAGTACTTC. V gene TRBV11-2 combines with J gene TRBJ2-5; 11 nucleotides match TRBD2. The CDR3 consists of 16 residues. Germline loops: CDR1 SGHAT, CDR2 FQNNGV. Trimming cost V 7 bases and J 5 bases; bases outside gene matches: 12.

A single count supports this clonotype. This chain joins TRBV5-6 and TRBJ2-3, with a possible D match to TRBD2 (5 bases). In germline, CDR1 is SGHDT, CDR2 YYEEEE. Trimming stripped 0 bases from V and 5 bases from J, with 16 bases between. This CDR3 comprises 16 residues. The CDR3 region has the DNA TGTGCCAGCAGCTTGGCGCTCCCCCGGGATAAAGATACGCAGTATTTT. It yields the protein CASSLALPRDKDTQYF.

A word on this clonotype: A much larger clone lies a single base off, so this may be a read error. The J gene is TRBJ2-3, the V gene TRBV7-3; D is unclear. Germline values: CDR1 SGHTA, CDR2 FQGTGA. The CDR3 runs 15 residues. V dropped 2 bases and J dropped 5 bases, with 14 bases sitting between them. This chain's CDR3 is CASSLRSTLGDTQYF. CDR3 in DNA: TGTGCCAGCAGCTTACGTTCCACCTTAGGAGATACGCAGTATTTT.

On this clonotype itself: A read error is possible here, since a much larger clone lies one base away. This rearrangement joins TRBV12-3 or TRBV12-4 to TRBJ2-2; D is ambiguous. The CDR3 covers 14 residues. In DNA form, the CDR3 reads TGTGCCAGCAGTCCGAAGTTGAACGCCGGGGAGCTGTTTTTT. This sequence encodes CASSPKLNAGELFF.

This clonotype was counted a few times. The gene calls are TRBV10-3 and TRBJ2-3; D gene unclear. Trimming took off 5 bases at V and 2 bases at J, with 8 bases between the two ends. The CDR3 loop spans 13 amino acids. From germline, CDR1 is ENHRY and CDR2 SYGVKD. The chain's CDR3 is CAISRTLTDTQYF. As DNA, the CDR3 is TGTGCCATCAGTCGGACCCTCACAGATACGCAGTATTTT.

This clonotype was counted many times. J is TRBJ1-1 and V is TRBV10-3; 7 bases fit TRBD1. Germline V gene lookup returns CDR1 ENHRY and CDR2 SYGVKD. The CDR3 has 14 amino acids. V dropped 2 bases and J dropped 0; count of bases not matched to a gene: 0. CDR3 sequence reads: CAISERGLNTEAFF. CDR3 in DNA: TGTGCCATCAGTGAGAGGGGGCTGAACACTGAAGCTTTCTTT.

This chain joins TRBV6-1 and TRBJ2-5; TRBD1 agrees at 8 bases. V lost 4 bases, J lost 6 bases, and 7 bases stayed unmatched. This CDR3 is built from 14 residues. Germline-derived CDR1 and CDR2 are MNHNS and SASEGT. The CDR3 here is CASSAGQGAKTQYF. CDR3 coding DNA: TGTGCCAGCAGTGCCGGGCAGGGGGCGAAGACCCAGTACTTC.

The sample holds a few counts of this clonotype. The CDR3 DNA reads TGTGCCACCCAGACACAGGGCCGCACAGATACGCAGTATTTT. It yields the protein CATQTQGRTDTQYF. The chain uses TRBV6-2 or TRBV6-3 and TRBJ2-3, with D perhaps matching TRBD1 (6 bases). V was shortened by 10 bases and J by 1 base, with 15 bases between the two germline ends. There are 14 residues in the CDR3. Germline CDR1 is MNHEY and CDR2 is SVGEGT.

In this sample, this clonotype turned up many times. The chain combines TRBV2 with TRBJ2-1; D is ambiguous. Per the germline V gene, CDR1 is SNHLY and CDR2 is FYNNEI. Trimming cost V 5 bases and J 4 bases, with 6 bases left between them. The CDR3 runs 12 residues. In DNA, the CDR3 is TGTGCCAGCAGTATAGGTTACAATGAGCAGTTCTTC. Its protein product is CASSIGYNEQFF.

This CDR3 is CASSLSGLSYNEQFF. CDR3 DNA: TGCGCCAGCAGCTTGTCGGGGCTCTCCTACAATGAGCAGTTCTTC. The J gene is TRBJ2-1, the V gene TRBV5-1, with D perhaps TRBD1 or TRBD2 (5 bases each). The CDR3 extends over 15 amino acids. Germline lookup yields CDR1 SGHRS and CDR2 YFSETQ. V was clipped by 1 base and J by 0 bases, with 8 bases between them.